This record covers a single TCR beta chain. Its antigen is undetermined. Other DNA sequences in the sample encode the same CDR3. Researchers ran the assay at a deep level. The repertoire was sequenced with immunoSEQ multiplex PCR; TCRdb's copy has only in-frame clones and lacks some. The sample has roughly 2 million clones, over 85% seen once. This CDR3 has 11 amino acids. Germline-derived CDR1 and CDR2 are GTSNPN and SVGIG (reference sequence). V dropped 1 base and J dropped 2 bases, with 3 bases sitting between them. The naive CD8 fraction comprised CD45RO-negative cells positively selected for CCR7 and excluded terminally differentiated effector memory CD45RA+ cells. The sample originates from a study of shared clonotypes between healthy human individuals. Study overall: Per donor, three plates held CD4 naive cells, three held CD4 memory, two held CD8 naive and one held CD8 memory. Overall study results and limits: Memory subsets generally showed smaller estimated richness than naive subsets did. Clonotype sharing across donors was expected to vary with sequencing depth.

The V call is TRBV30, the J call TRBJ2-7; D gene uncertain. This TCR derives from a man aged 18 to 29 in good health. The material sequenced was naive CD8+ T cells sorted from blood. CDR3 nucleotides: TGTGCCTGGAGTGAGGCCTACGAGCAGTACTTC. It translates to CAWSEAYEQYF.